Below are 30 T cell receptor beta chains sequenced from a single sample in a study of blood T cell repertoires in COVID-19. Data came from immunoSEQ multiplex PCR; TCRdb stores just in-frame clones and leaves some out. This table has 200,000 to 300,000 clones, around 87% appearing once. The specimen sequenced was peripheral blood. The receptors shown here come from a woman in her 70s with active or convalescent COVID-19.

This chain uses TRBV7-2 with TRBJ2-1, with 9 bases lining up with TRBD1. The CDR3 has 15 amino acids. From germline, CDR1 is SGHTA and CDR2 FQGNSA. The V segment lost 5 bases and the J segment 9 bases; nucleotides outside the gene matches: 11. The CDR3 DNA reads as TGTGCCAGCAGCCAGGGAGTGACAGGGGGTTTTGAGCAGTTCTTC. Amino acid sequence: CASSQGVTGGFEQFF.

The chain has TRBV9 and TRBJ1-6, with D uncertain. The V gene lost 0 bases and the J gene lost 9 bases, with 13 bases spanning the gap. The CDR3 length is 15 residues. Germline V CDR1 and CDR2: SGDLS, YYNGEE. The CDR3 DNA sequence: TGTGCCAGCAGCGTAGATGAGGTCCCCGTTTCACCCCTCCACTTT. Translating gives CASSVDEVPVSPLHF.

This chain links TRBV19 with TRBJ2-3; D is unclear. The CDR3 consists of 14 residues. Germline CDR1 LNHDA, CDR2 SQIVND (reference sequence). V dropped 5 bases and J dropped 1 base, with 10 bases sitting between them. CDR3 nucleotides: TGTGCCAGTAGTGGCGACTGGGGCACAGATACGCAGTATTTT. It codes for CASSGDWGTDTQYF.

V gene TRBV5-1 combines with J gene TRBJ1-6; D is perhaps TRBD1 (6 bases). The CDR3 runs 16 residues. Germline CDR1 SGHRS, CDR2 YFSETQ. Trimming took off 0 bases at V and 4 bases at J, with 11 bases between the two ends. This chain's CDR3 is CASSLAGASYNSPLHF. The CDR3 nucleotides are TGCGCCAGCAGCTTGGCAGGGGCTAGTTATAATTCACCCCTCCACTTT. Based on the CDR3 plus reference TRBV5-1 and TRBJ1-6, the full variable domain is KAGVTQTPRYLIKTRGQQVTLSCSPISGHRSVSWYQQTPGQGLQFLFEYFSETQRNKGNFPGRFSGRQFSNSRSEMNVSTLELGDSALYLCASSLAGASYNSPLHFGNGTRLTVT.

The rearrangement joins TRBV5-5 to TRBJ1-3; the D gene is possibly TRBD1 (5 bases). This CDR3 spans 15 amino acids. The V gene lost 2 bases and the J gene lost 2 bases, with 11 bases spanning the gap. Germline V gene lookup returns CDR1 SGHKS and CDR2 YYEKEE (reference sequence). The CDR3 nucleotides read TGTGCCAGCAGCTTCACCGACAGTACTGGAAACACCATATATTTT. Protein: CASSFTDSTGNTIYF.

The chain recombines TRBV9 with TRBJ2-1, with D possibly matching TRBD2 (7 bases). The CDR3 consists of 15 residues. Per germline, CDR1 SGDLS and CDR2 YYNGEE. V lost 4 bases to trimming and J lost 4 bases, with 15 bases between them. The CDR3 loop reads CASSPRGASYNEQFF. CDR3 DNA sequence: TGTGCCAGCAGCCCACGGGGGGCCTCGTACAATGAGCAGTTCTTC. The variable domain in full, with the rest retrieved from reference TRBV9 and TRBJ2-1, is DSGVTQTPKHLITATGQRVTLRCSPRSGDLSVYWYQQSLDQGLQFLIQYYNGEERAKGNILERFSAQQFPDLHSELNLSSLELGDSALYFCASSPRGASYNEQFFGPGTRLTVL.

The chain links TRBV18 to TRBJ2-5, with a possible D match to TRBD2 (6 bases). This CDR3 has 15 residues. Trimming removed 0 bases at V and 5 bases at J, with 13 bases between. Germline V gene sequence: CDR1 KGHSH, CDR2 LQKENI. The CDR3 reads CASSPPGAGQETQYF. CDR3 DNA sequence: TGTGCCAGCTCACCACCGGGCGCGGGGCAGGAGACCCAGTACTTC.

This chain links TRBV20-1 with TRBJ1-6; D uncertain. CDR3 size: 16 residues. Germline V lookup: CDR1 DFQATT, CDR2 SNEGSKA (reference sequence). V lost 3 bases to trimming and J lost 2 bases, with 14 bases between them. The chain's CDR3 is CSASRGADAYNSPLHF. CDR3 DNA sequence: TGCAGTGCTAGTCGCGGTGCCGACGCCTATAATTCACCCCTCCACTTT.

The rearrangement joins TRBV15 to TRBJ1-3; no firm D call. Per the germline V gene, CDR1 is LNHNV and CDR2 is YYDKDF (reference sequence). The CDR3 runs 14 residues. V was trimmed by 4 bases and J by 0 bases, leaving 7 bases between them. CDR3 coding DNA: TGTGCCACCAGCACGGTCGGCTCTGGAAACACCATATATTTT. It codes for CATSTVGSGNTIYF.

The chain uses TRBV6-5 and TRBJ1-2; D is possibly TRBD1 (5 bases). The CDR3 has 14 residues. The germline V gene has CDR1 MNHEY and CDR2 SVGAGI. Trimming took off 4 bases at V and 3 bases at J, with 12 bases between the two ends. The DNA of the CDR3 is TGTGCCAGCAGTTCGGGGGGAGGGGACTATGGCTACACCTTC. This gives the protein CASSSGGGDYGYTF.

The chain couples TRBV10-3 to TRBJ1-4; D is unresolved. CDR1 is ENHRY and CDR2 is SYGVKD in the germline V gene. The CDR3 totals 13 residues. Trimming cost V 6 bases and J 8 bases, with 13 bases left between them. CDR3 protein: CAISDTRREKLFF. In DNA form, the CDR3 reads TGTGCCATCAGCGATACTCGCAGGGAAAAACTGTTTTTT.

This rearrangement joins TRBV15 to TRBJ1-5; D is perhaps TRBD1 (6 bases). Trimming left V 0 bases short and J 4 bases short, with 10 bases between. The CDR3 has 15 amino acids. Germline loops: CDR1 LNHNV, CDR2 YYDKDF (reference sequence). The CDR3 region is CATSRDLGQNQPQHF. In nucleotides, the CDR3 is TGTGCCACCAGCAGAGATCTTGGACAGAATCAGCCCCAGCATTTT.

The DNA of the CDR3 is TGTGCCAGCAGCTTCGCGGGACAGAAAGCTTTCTTT. Translated, it gives CASSFAGQKAFF. The chain links TRBV5-4 to TRBJ1-1; 7 bases are shared with TRBD1. CDR3 size: 12 residues. Trimming at V came to 2 bases and at J to 9 bases, leaving 4 bases not matched to a gene. Germline values: CDR1 SGHNT, CDR2 YYREEE (reference sequence).

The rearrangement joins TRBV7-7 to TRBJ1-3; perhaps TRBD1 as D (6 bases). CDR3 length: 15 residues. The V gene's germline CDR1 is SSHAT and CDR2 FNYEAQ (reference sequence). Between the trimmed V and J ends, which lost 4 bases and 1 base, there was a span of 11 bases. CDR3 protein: CASSSGTLSGNTIYF. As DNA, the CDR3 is TGTGCCAGCAGCTCCGGGACACTTTCTGGAAACACCATATATTTT. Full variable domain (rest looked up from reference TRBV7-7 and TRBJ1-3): GAGVSQSPRYKVTKRGQDVTLRCDPISSHATLYWYQQALGQGPEFLTYFNYEAQPDKSGLPSDRFSAERPEGSISTLTIQRTEQRDSAMYRCASSSGTLSGNTIYFGEGSWLTVV.

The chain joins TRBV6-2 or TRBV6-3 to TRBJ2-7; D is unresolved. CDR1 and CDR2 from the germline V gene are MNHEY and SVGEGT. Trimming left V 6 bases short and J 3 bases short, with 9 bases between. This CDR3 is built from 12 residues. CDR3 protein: CASSLQIYEQYF. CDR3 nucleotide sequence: TGTGCCAGCAGCCTTCAGATCTACGAGCAGTACTTC.

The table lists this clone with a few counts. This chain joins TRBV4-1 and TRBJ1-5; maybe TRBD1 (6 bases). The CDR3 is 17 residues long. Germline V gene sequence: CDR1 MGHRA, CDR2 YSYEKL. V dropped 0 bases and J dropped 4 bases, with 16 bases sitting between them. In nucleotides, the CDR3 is TGCGCCAGCAGCCAAGATACAGGGCAGGGAAAAAATCAGCCCCAGCATTTT. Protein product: CASSQDTGQGKNQPQHF.

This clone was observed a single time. The CDR3 DNA follows: TGTGCCAGCAGCGTAGGCGAGCGGACCGCCGGGGGCATTCAGTACTTC. As protein: CASSVGERTAGGIQYF. The rearrangement joins TRBV9 to TRBJ2-4; D might be TRBD2 (6 bases). This CDR3 contains 16 residues. V was shortened by 0 bases and J by 9 bases, with 19 bases between the two germline ends. Germline V gives CDR1 SGDLS, CDR2 YYNGEE.

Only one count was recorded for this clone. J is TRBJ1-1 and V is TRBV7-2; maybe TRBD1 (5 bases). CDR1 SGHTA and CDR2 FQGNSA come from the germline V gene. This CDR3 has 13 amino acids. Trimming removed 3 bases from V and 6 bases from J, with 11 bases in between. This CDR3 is CASSLPGFAEAFF. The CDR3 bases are TGTGCCAGCAGCTTGCCAGGGTTCGCTGAAGCTTTCTTT.

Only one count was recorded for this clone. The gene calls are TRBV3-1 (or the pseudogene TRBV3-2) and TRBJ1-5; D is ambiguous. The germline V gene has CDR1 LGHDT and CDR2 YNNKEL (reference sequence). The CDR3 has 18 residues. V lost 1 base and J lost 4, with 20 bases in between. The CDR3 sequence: CASSQGEGRGWDNQPQHF. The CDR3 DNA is TGTGCCAGCAGCCAAGGAGAGGGTCGAGGGTGGGATAATCAGCCCCAGCATTTT.

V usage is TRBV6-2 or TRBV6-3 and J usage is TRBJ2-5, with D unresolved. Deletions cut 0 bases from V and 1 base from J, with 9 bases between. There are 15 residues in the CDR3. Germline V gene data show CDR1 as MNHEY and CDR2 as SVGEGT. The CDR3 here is CASSYSITSQETQYF. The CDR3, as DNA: TGTGCCAGCAGTTACTCGATAACCAGCCAAGAGACCCAGTACTTC.

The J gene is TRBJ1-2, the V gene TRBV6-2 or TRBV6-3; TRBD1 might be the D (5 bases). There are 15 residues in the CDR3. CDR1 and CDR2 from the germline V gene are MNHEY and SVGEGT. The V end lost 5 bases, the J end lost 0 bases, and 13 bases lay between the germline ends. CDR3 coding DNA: TGTGCCAGCAGTCGCGGGGCTAAGACTAACTATGGCTACACCTTC. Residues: CASSRGAKTNYGYTF.

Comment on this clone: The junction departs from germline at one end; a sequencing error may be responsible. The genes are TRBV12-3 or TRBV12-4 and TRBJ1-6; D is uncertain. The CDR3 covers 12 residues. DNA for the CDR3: TGTGCCAGCAGTTTCCCCTATTCGCCCCTCCACTTT. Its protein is CASSFPYSPLHF.

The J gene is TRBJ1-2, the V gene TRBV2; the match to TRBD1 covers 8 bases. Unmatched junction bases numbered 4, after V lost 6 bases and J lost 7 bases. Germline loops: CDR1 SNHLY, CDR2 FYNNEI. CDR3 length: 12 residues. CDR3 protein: CASSPGGLGYTF. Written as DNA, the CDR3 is TGTGCCAGCAGCCCAGGGGGCCTTGGCTACACCTTC.

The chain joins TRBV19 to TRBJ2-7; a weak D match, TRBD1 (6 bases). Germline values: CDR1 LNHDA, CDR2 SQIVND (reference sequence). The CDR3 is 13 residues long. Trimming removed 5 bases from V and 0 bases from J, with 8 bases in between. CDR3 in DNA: TGTGCCAGTAGTCCAGGGGTCTCCTACGAGCAGTACTTC. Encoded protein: CASSPGVSYEQYF.

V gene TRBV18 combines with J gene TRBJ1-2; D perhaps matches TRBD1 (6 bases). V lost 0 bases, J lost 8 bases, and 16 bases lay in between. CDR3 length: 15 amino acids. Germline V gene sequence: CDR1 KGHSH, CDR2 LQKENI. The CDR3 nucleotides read TGTGCCAGCTCACCACCTCTACAGGGCGCATGGGGCTACACCTTC. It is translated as CASSPPLQGAWGYTF.

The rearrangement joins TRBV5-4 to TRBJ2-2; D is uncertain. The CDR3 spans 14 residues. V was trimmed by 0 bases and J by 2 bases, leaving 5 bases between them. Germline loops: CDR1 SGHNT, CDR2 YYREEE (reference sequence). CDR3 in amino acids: CASSLGLNTGELFF. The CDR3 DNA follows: TGTGCCAGCAGCTTGGGACTTAACACCGGGGAGCTGTTTTTT.

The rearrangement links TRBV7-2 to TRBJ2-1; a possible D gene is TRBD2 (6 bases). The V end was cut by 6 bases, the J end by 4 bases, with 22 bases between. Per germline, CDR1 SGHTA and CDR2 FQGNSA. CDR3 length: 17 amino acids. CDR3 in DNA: TGTGCCAGCAGTCCCCCGCCGGAACTAGCAGTTTACAATGAGCAGTTCTTC. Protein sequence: CASSPPPELAVYNEQFF.

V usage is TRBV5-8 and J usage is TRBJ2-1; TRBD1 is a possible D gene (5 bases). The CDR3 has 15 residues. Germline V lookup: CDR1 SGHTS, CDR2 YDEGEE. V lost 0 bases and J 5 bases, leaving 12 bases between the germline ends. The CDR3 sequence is CASSLGTARDNEQFF. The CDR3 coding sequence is TGTGCCAGCAGCTTGGGCACTGCCAGGGACAATGAGCAGTTCTTC. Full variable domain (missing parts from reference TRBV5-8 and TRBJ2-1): EAGVTQSPTHLIKTRGQQATLRCSPISGHTSVYWYQQALGLGLQFLLWYDEGEERNRGNFPPRFSGRQFPNYSSELNVNALELEDSALYLCASSLGTARDNEQFFGPGTRLTVL.

CDR3: CASSYGTDSTLAKNIQYF. The CDR3 nucleotides are TGCGCCAGCAGCTACGGGACAGACTCAACCTTAGCCAAAAACATTCAGTACTTC. This chain links TRBV5-1 with TRBJ2-4; 7 bases fit TRBD1. Germline V gene sequence: CDR1 SGHRS, CDR2 YFSETQ. CDR3 length: 18 residues. V was clipped by 3 bases and J by 0 bases; unmatched bases: 12.

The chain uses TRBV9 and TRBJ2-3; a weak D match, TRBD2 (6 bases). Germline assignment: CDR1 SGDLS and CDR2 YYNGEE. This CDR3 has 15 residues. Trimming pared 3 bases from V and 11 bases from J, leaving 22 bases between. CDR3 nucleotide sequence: TGTGCCAGCAGCGCACCCGGGACTGGATCGTACGGGCAGTATTTT. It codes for CASSAPGTGSYGQYF.